This is a list of T cell receptor beta chains from one sample in a study of T cells in localized non-small cell lung cancer. Only in-frame clones appear in the TCRdb table, and some are missing; sequencing was by immunoSEQ multiplex PCR. The sample holds some 11,000 clones, over 70% seen once. Source: peripheral blood, taken before any cancer treatment. The receptors were sampled from a male donor at least 60 years old with stage I lung adenocarcinoma. Each CDR3 is given with its conserved first and last residue. A D gene is named only where the DNA matches it firmly. Rows may omit the clone size; those that give it use once, few, many or a size class.

V gene	D gene	J gene	clone size	CDR3 DNA	CDR3 protein
TRBV4-2	TRBD1	TRBJ2-1	-	TGTGCCAGCAGCCAAGTTGGTGTTGGGACAGGGGGCGCAGAGCAGTTCTTC	CASSQVGVGTGGAEQFF
TRBV5-4	-	TRBJ2-3	once	TGTGCCAGCAGCCCTCGGAGTGATACGCAGTATTTT	CASSPRSDTQYF
TRBV15	-	TRBJ1-3	-	TGTGCCACCAGCAGAGTGCGGGAGAGTGGAAACACCATATATTTT	CATSRVRESGNTIYF
TRBV19	-	TRBJ2-1	-	TGTGCCAGTAGTAATCTCCCCCATGGAGTCAATGAGCAGTTCTTC	CASSNLPHGVNEQFF
TRBV20-1	-	TRBJ1-1	-	TGCAGTGCTAGGACAGGACGCCCCGCTTTCTTT	CSARTGRPAFF
TRBV4-3	TRBD1	TRBJ1-1	-	TGCGCCAGCAGCCAAGATCCATGGGGACAGGCGAACACTGAAGCTTTCTTT	CASSQDPWGQANTEAFF
TRBV5-6	-	TRBJ1-3	-	TGTGCCAGCAGCTTGGGGGCACGCGATGGAAACACCATATATTTT	CASSLGARDGNTIYF
TRBV4-3	-	TRBJ2-7	-	TGCGCCAGCAGCCGAGGTTACGAGCAGTACTTC	CASSRGYEQYF
TRBV10-1	-	TRBJ2-7	-	TGCGCCAGCAGTGGGGCCGCGGAGAGCTCCTACGAGCAGTACTTC	CASSGAAESSYEQYF
TRBV18	TRBD1	TRBJ2-7	-	TGTGCCAGCTCACCGGGACAGGGCCCCTCCTACGAGCAGTACTTC	CASSPGQGPSYEQYF
TRBV5-5	-	TRBJ1-2	-	TGTGCCAGCAGCTTAATACGGGAGGGGTATGGCTACACCTTC	CASSLIREGYGYTF
TRBV7-9	-	TRBJ1-2	-	TGTGCCAGCAGCGGGGGAACGGGCGGGCCTTTGCGTGGCTACACCTTC	CASSGGTGGPLRGYTF
TRBV28	TRBD1	TRBJ1-2	-	TGTGCCAGCAGTTTCCCCCCGGACAGGGGGCGCTTTAAGTTTGGCTACACCTTC	CASSFPPDRGRFKFGYTF
TRBV27	TRBD2	TRBJ2-5	few	TGTGCCAGCAGTTTACCCCCCGGGCGGGGGAGATATGAGACCCAGTACTTC	CASSLPPGRGRYETQYF
TRBV15	TRBD2	TRBJ2-7	-	TGTGCCACCAGCAGAGAATTAGCGGGGGGGCACTACGAGCAGTACTTC	CATSRELAGGHYEQYF
TRBV6-5	-	TRBJ1-3	-	TGTGCCAGCAGTTACGCCACAGGGCCTGGAAACACCATATATTTT	CASSYATGPGNTIYF
TRBV28	TRBD1	TRBJ1-2	-	TGTGCCAGCTTCCCTGGGCCGGGACAGCCAACTTTC	CASFPGPGQPTF
TRBV2	-	TRBJ1-2	-	TGTGCCAGCCTCCCCCCGGGAGCCGAAGCTAACTATGGCTACACCTTC	CASLPPGAEANYGYTF
TRBV28	-	TRBJ1-6	once	TGTGCCAGCAGTCCCTTGCCGACGGGCTATAATTCACCCCTCCACTTT	CASSPLPTGYNSPLHF
TRBV5-4	-	TRBJ1-1	-	TGTGCCAGCAGCCACCAGACAGGCGTGAACACTGAAGCTTTCTTT	CASSHQTGVNTEAFF
TRBV7-2	-	TRBJ2-4	-	TGTGCCAGCAGCTTAGACCCACTCCGGGCCCGGAGAACCAAAAACATTCAGTACTTC	CASSLDPLRARRTKNIQYF
TRBV19	TRBD1	TRBJ1-5	-	TGTGCCAGTGGTAATAGACAGGGTGGGAATCAGCCCCAGCATTTT	CASGNRQGGNQPQHF
TRBV5-6	TRBD1	TRBJ1-2	once	TGTGCCAGCAATACAGGGGCTAACTATGGCTACACCTTC	CASNTGANYGYTF
TRBV28	TRBD1	TRBJ1-2	-	TGTGCCAGCAGTTCGGACAGGGGCTATGGCTACACCTTC	CASSSDRGYGYTF
TRBV5-6	-	TRBJ2-5	-	TGTGCCAGCAGGACGGTCGGGAGAGAGACCCAGTACTTC	CASRTVGRETQYF
TRBV11-2	TRBD1	TRBJ1-5	-	TGTGCCAGCAGCTTGGGGACAGGGAGGATTTTGGATCAGCCCCAGCATTTT	CASSLGTGRILDQPQHF
TRBV27	TRBD1	TRBJ1-6	-	TGTGCCAGCAGCCTAACCGACAGGGGGAATTCACCCCTCCACTTT	CASSLTDRGNSPLHF
TRBV5-1	-	TRBJ2-1	-	TGCGCCAGCAGCTTGGCGGCCATAGGAAATGAGCAGTTCTTC	CASSLAAIGNEQFF
TRBV7-2	TRBD2	TRBJ2-3	-	TGTGCCAGCAGCAGGTTCGGGCTGTCGAGCGGGGGGGCCACAGATACGCAGTATTTT	CASSRFGLSSGGATDTQYF
TRBV6-1	TRBD1	TRBJ2-2	-	TGTGCCAGCAGTGAAACGTCCGGGACAGCCGGGGAGCTGTTTTTT	CASSETSGTAGELFF
TRBV28	TRBD1	TRBJ1-1	-	TGTGCCAGCAGTTTAATGACAGGGAAAATGAACACTGAAGCTTTCTTT	CASSLMTGKMNTEAFF
TRBV10-3	-	TRBJ1-4	-	TGTGCCATCAGTGAGACAGGGTCGGGTGAAAAACTGTTTTTT	CAISETGSGEKLFF
TRBV6-6	-	TRBJ2-1	-	TGTGCCAGCAGCCAAACAGCGGTTGCCTACAATGAGCAGTTCTTC	CASSQTAVAYNEQFF
TRBV10-3	-	TRBJ2-1	-	TGTGCCATCAGTCTTAGAGACAATGAGCAGTTCTTC	CAISLRDNEQFF
TRBV28	-	TRBJ1-1	-	TGTGCCAGCAGTTCCCCGGCCATACGACTGAACACTGAAGCTTTCTTT	CASSSPAIRLNTEAFF
TRBV19	-	TRBJ1-5	-	TGTGCCAGTAGTATCTATGGGGGGGGCAATCAGCCCCAGCATTTT	CASSIYGGGNQPQHF
TRBV9	-	TRBJ1-1	-	TGTGCCAGCAGCGTAGATGGGAAAAGAACTGAAGCTTTCTTT	CASSVDGKRTEAFF
TRBV6-6	-	TRBJ1-2	-	TGTGCCAGCAGTTCCGGGGCAGGGGAAGGCTACACCTTC	CASSSGAGEGYTF
TRBV6-1	TRBD2	TRBJ2-3	-	TGTGCCAGCAGTAAAGCGGGGGTCACAGATACGCAGTATTTT	CASSKAGVTDTQYF
TRBV6-5	-	TRBJ1-4	few	TGTGCCAGCGGAGCAGGGTTTGGGGAAAAACTGTTTTTT	CASGAGFGEKLFF
TRBV6-5	-	TRBJ2-7	-	TGTGCCAGCAGTTACGGGGGTTTGTACGAGCAGTACTTC	CASSYGGLYEQYF
TRBV19	-	TRBJ2-2	-	TGTGCCAGTAAAACAGACAGGTTCGCGAACACCGGGGAGCTGTTTTTT	CASKTDRFANTGELFF
TRBV11-2	-	TRBJ2-7	-	TGTGCCAGCAGCCCCCACTACGAGCAGTACTTC	CASSPHYEQYF
TRBV7-9	-	TRBJ2-7	-	TGTGCCAGCAGCTTATTAATGGGATGGGGAAGGATGAACGAGCAGTACTTC	CASSLLMGWGRMNEQYF
TRBV7-3	TRBD2	TRBJ2-1	few	TGTGCCAGCAGCTTATTTAGCGGGGGGTACAATGAGCAGTTCTTC	CASSLFSGGYNEQFF